The text below deals with one TCR beta chain. The entry originates in a study of shared clonotypes between healthy human individuals. Generated by immunoSEQ multiplex PCR, the TCRdb table keeps only in-frame clones and is missing some. The top ten clones hold about 0.42% of a sample with approximately 1.4 million clones, 95% to 99% of them seen once. CDR3 size: 15 residues. V was pared by 5 bases and J by 7 bases, with 20 bases between. Germline V gene lookup returns CDR1 SGHVS and CDR2 FQNEAQ. The chain has TRBV7-8 and TRBJ1-1, with a tentative D call TRBD1 (5 bases). The sequence was obtained from a man younger than 45 in good health. The material sequenced was naive CD4+ T cells sorted from blood. Subset specified: CD45RA+ positively selected. CDR3 protein: CASSLETWDGFEAFF. CDR3 in DNA: TGTGCCAGCAGCCTGGAGACCTGGGACGGATTTGAAGCTTTCTTT.